Shown below are 15 T cell receptor beta chains from a single sample sequenced in a study of shared clonotypes between healthy human individuals. CD45RO-negative, CCR7-selected cells formed the naive CD8 fraction, which excluded terminally differentiated effector memory CD45RA+ cells. Assay: immunoSEQ multiplex PCR; the TCRdb copy retains only in-frame clones and omits some. Among some 2.1 million clones listed, around 96% were seen once. Material: naive CD8+ T cells sorted from blood. These TCRs come from a man between 18 and 35 years old in good health.

The chain couples TRBV28 to TRBJ2-7; TRBD2 matches 7 bases. J gave up 0 bases and V 6 bases, and 8 bases lay outside the gene matches. The CDR3 has 15 amino acids. Per the germline V gene, CDR1 is MDHEN and CDR2 is SYDVKM. In nucleotides, the CDR3 is TGTGCCAGCAGCCTTCTAGCGGCCTTCTCCTACGAGCAGTACTTC. This gives the protein CASSLLAAFSYEQYF. The whole variable domain, filled in from reference TRBV28 and TRBJ2-7, reads DVKVTQSSRYLVKRTGEKVFLECVQDMDHENMFWYRQDPGLGLRLIYFSYDVKMKEKGDIPEGYSVSREKKERFSLILESASTNQTSMYLCASSLLAAFSYEQYFGPGTRLTVT.

There are a few counts of this clone. In the same sample, other DNA sequences code for this CDR3. The chain recombines TRBV7-9 with TRBJ2-5, with D uncertain. Per germline, CDR1 SEHNR and CDR2 FQNEAQ (reference sequence). This CDR3 comprises 13 residues. Trimming stripped 1 base from V and 0 bases from J, with 3 bases between. In DNA form, the CDR3 reads TGTGCCAGCAGCTTAGAAAACCAAGAGACCCAGTACTTC. Protein product: CASSLENQETQYF.

The chain couples TRBV21-1 to TRBJ1-2. TRBV21-1 is shown as a pseudogene. CDR3 length: 15 amino acids. The CDR3 loop reads CASSNPYGRNYGYTF. CDR3 nucleotide sequence: TGTGCCAGCAGCAACCCATACGGCCGTAACTATGGCTACACCTTC.

This clone was picked up one time. This rearrangement joins TRBV6-6 to TRBJ2-7; 7 bases line up with TRBD1. Germline values: CDR1 MNHNY, CDR2 SVGAGI (reference sequence). Germline trimming cut 10 bases from V and 6 bases from J; bases unmatched to any gene: 21. This CDR3 comprises 16 residues. The CDR3 nucleotides are TGTGCCACCAATACTGGGGTCAGGGGGTTTCTGGGCGAGCAGTACTTC. This encodes CATNTGVRGFLGEQYF.

The chain joins TRBV2 to TRBJ1-2; 9 bases align to TRBD1. This CDR3 region has 17 residues. The V gene end was trimmed by 3 bases and the J gene end by 5 bases; junction bases not matched to a gene: 13. The germline CDR1 and CDR2 sequences are SNHLY and FYNNEI. CDR3: CASSDPGQGVRSYGYTF. As DNA, the CDR3 is TGTGCCAGCAGTGACCCGGGACAGGGAGTTCGATCATATGGCTACACCTTC.

This chain connects TRBV27 to TRBJ2-7; 11 bases agree with TRBD2. Germline CDR1 and CDR2: MNHEY and SMNVEV (reference sequence). The trim removed 2 bases at V and 6 bases at J, leaving 6 bases unmatched. This CDR3 spans 15 amino acids. The CDR3 reads CASSLTVAGGAEQYF. The CDR3 nucleotides are TGTGCCAGCAGTTTAACAGTAGCGGGAGGGGCCGAGCAGTACTTC.

V and J are TRBV15 and TRBJ1-5; 7 positions match TRBD1. Germline V gives CDR1 LNHNV, CDR2 YYDKDF (reference sequence). Losses at the gene ends were 5 bases for V and 4 bases for J; bases not matched to a gene: 8. This CDR3 contains 15 residues. This CDR3 is CATSPGTASNQPQHF. CDR3 nucleotides: TGTGCCACCAGCCCCGGGACAGCTTCAAATCAGCCCCAGCATTTT.

The V and J genes are TRBV7-9 and TRBJ1-1, with D unresolved. Trimming left V 1 base short and J 0 bases short, with 9 bases between. The CDR3 totals 15 residues. CDR1 and CDR2 from the germline V gene are SEHNR and FQNEAQ (reference sequence). The CDR3 protein is CASSLGSNMNTEAFF. For the CDR3, the DNA is TGTGCCAGCAGCTTAGGCAGCAACATGAACACTGAAGCTTTCTTT. Supplemented by reference TRBV7-9 and TRBJ1-1, the full variable domain reads DTGVSQNPRHKITKRGQNVTFRCDPISEHNRLYWYRQTLGQGPEFLTYFQNEAQLEKSRLLSDRFSAERPKGSFSTLEIQRTEQGDSAMYLCASSLGSNMNTEAFFGQGTRLTVV.

This rearrangement joins TRBV5-3 to TRBJ2-1; D gene uncertain. TRBV5-3 counts as an open reading frame of uncertain function. V lost 4 bases and J lost 6, with 14 bases in between. CDR3 length equals 14 residues. The CDR3 region has the DNA TGTGCCAGAAGCGCTATGATAGGCGGCAATGAGCAGTTCTTC. This sequence encodes CARSAMIGGNEQFF.

The rearrangement joins TRBV6-1 to TRBJ2-1; tentatively, D is TRBD1 or TRBD2 (6 bases each). The germline CDR1 and CDR2 sequences are MNHNS and SASEGT. Trimming took off 0 bases at V and 7 bases at J, with 13 bases between the two ends. The CDR3 spans 15 residues. CDR3 amino acids: CASSEAGGPRNEQFF. CDR3 in DNA: TGTGCCAGCAGTGAAGCGGGGGGCCCACGAAATGAGCAGTTCTTC.

V is TRBV29-1 and J is TRBJ1-1; 7 nucleotides line up with TRBD1. This CDR3 is 14 amino acids long. V was clipped by 2 bases and J by 6 bases; unmatched bases: 9. Germline-derived CDR1 and CDR2 are SQVTM and ANQGSEA. The CDR3 sequence: CSVENRGRGAEAFF. As DNA, the CDR3 is TGCAGCGTTGAAAATAGGGGGCGTGGGGCTGAAGCTTTCTTT.

The CDR3 bases are TGCGCCAGCAGCGTCGGACTAGCGGGGGGCCGCCTAAGCTACGAGCAGTACTTC. Translating it yields CASSVGLAGGRLSYEQYF. The J gene is TRBJ2-7, the V gene TRBV5-1; 14 bases are a match to TRBD2. The V gene's germline CDR1 is SGHRS and CDR2 YFSETQ. The CDR3 loop spans 18 amino acids. V dropped 4 bases and J dropped 3; count of bases not matched to a gene: 12.

The chain carries TRBV13 and TRBJ2-5, with D perhaps TRBD1 or TRBD2 (7 bases each). Trimming left V 2 bases short and J 5 bases short, with 9 bases between. Germline V gives CDR1 PRHDT, CDR2 FYEKMQ (reference sequence). CDR3 length equals 13 residues. This CDR3 is CASSLQGGETQYF. The CDR3 DNA is TGTGCCAGCAGCTTACAGGGGGGGGAGACCCAGTACTTC.

In regard to this clone: In the same sample, other DNA sequences code for this CDR3. This chain connects TRBV6-1 to TRBJ2-7; TRBD2 is a possible D gene (6 bases). V gave up 4 bases and J gave up 4 bases, with 11 bases separating them. This CDR3 is built from 13 residues. Germline CDR1 MNHNS, CDR2 SASEGT. The CDR3 DNA follows: TGTGCCAGCAGTGCGCGGGGACCTTACGAGCAGTACTTC. Translation: CASSARGPYEQYF.

V and J are TRBV5-6 and TRBJ2-1, with D uncertain. This CDR3 is 14 amino acids long. Germline CDR1 SGHDT, CDR2 YYEEEE. With 2 bases removed from V and 8 bases from J, the gap between germline ends came to 14 bases. The CDR3 loop reads CASSLGRAWDEQFF. CDR3 coding DNA: TGTGCCAGCAGCTTAGGACGTGCCTGGGATGAGCAGTTCTTC.